Listed below are T cell receptor beta chains from one sample, sequenced in a study of patients and donors after allogeneic stem cell transplantation. TCRdb recomputed calls from the RT-PCR reads with MiXCR, one row per CDR3 protein. The table shows about 150,000 distinct CDR3 sequences, with nearly 25% occurring only once. The specimen sequenced was blood, either unsorted or a sorted T cell fraction (not recorded which). These receptors came from a human donor who was either an allogeneic HSCT recipient or a stem cell or donor lymphocyte infusion donor (not recorded which). It is not recorded whose cells these are; they may come from a transplant donor. Each CDR3 is given with its conserved first and last residue. D genes are given only for firm matches. For some rows the clone size is stated as once, few or many, or as a class when expanded; others skip it.

abundance	d_gene	j_gene	v_gene	CDR3nt	CDR3aa
few	TRBD2	TRBJ2-7	TRBV3-1	TGTGCCAGCAGCCCGTCTAGCGGGAGACAAGGACGGCGGGCCTACGAGCAGTACTTC	CASSPSSGRQGRRAYEQYF
-	-	TRBJ2-1	TRBV25-1	TGTGCCAGCAGTGACACAGGGCCCGCAGGGAATGAGCAGTTCTTC	CASSDTGPAGNEQFF
-	TRBD1	TRBJ2-3	TRBV27	TGTGCCAGCAGTTTATGGTTCAGGGGGCCCCCTGGAGATACGCAGTATTTT	CASSLWFRGPPGDTQYF
-	-	TRBJ1-2	TRBV18	TGTGCCAGCTCGCGATTAGGCTCTAACTATGGCTACACCTTC	CASSRLGSNYGYTF
few	TRBD2	TRBJ2-2	TRBV12-3/TRBV12-4	TGTGCCATTGCACTAGCGGGAGGCTCGAACACCGGGGAGCTGTTTTTT	CAIALAGGSNTGELFF
-	TRBD2	TRBJ2-7	TRBV25-1	TGTGCCAGCAGGAAACCGGGCGGGGGATACGAGCAGTACTTC	CASRKPGGGYEQYF
few	TRBD1	TRBJ1-5	TRBV29-1	TGCAGCGTTGGGGCCGGTGAGACAGGGTTCAATCAGCCCCAGCATTTT	CSVGAGETGFNQPQHF
-	-	TRBJ1-2	TRBV2	TGTGCCAGCAGCCGAAACAGAGACTACTATGGCTACACCTTC	CASSRNRDYYGYTF
-	-	TRBJ2-3	TRBV29-1	TGCAGCGTTGAAGACCTTCGCGGATCTGGAGATACGCAGTATTTT	CSVEDLRGSGDTQYF
-	-	TRBJ2-7	TRBV2	TGTGCCAGCAGTGCAAATGCAGATTCCTACGAGCAGTACTTC	CASSANADSYEQYF
few	TRBD1	TRBJ1-2	TRBV20-1	TGCAGTGCTAGAGAGTCCCAGGGGGTAGGGGGCTACACCTTC	CSARESQGVGGYTF
-	-	TRBJ2-3	TRBV27	TGTGCCAGCAGTTTATTTACCAGCACAGATACGCAGTATTTT	CASSLFTSTDTQYF
few	-	TRBJ1-5	TRBV7-8	TGTGCCAGCAGCTTGAGCCGACAGTCCTCCAGTCAGCCCCAGCATTTT	CASSLSRQSSSQPQHF
few	TRBD1	TRBJ1-1	TRBV12-3/TRBV12-4	TGTGCCAGCAACAGGGGTTTAGGAGAAGCTTTCTTT	CASNRGLGEAFF
few	TRBD2	TRBJ2-3	TRBV9	TGTGCCAGCAGCGTTAGCGGGGGGGCCTCAGATACGCAGTATTTT	CASSVSGGASDTQYF
-	-	TRBJ1-5	TRBV11-3	TGTGCCAGCAGCTTAGCCGCAGGGTCCTTTAGTGGGCAGCCCCAGCATTTT	CASSLAAGSFSGQPQHF
few	TRBD2	TRBJ2-2	TRBV20-1	TGCAGTGCAAGCGGGGGGGGCACCGGGGAGCTGTTTTTT	CSASGGGTGELFF
few	-	TRBJ2-1	TRBV15	TGTGCCACCAACGCACACCCCTACAATGAGCAGTTCTTC	CATNAHPYNEQFF
once	TRBD1	TRBJ2-7	TRBV3-1	TGTGCCAGCAGCCAGGCCCGGGACAGCTACTACGAGCAGTACTTC	CASSQARDSYYEQYF
-	-	TRBJ1-4	TRBV15	TGTGCCACCAGCAGAGTGTTGGACGCAACTAATGAAAAACTGTTTTTT	CATSRVLDATNEKLFF
-	-	TRBJ1-3	TRBV18	TGTGCCAGCTCACCAAAGGGACAAAATCAATCTGGAAACACCATATATTTT	CASSPKGQNQSGNTIYF
few	-	TRBJ1-2	TRBV2	TGTGCCAGCAGGGGTGGGCAGATCTATGGCTACACCTTC	CASRGGQIYGYTF
few	-	TRBJ1-1	TRBV7-3	TGTGCCAGCAGCAACGGACCGGGACAAGGAGACACTGAAGCTTTCTTT	CASSNGPGQGDTEAFF
-	-	TRBJ2-4	TRBV5-1	TGCGCCAGCAGCACCTATTCAGGGTTTCTGGCCAAAAACATTCAGTACTTC	CASSTYSGFLAKNIQYF
few	-	TRBJ1-1	TRBV2	TGTGCCAGCAGTCCCGGGAGAAAGAGCACTGAAGCTTTCTTT	CASSPGRKSTEAFF
-	-	TRBJ2-1	TRBV7-7	TGTGCCAGCAGCTTGGATTTCGGGACTCTAGACAATGAGCAGTTCTTC	CASSLDFGTLDNEQFF
few	-	TRBJ1-6	TRBV6-2/TRBV6-3	TGTGCCAGCAGTTCCCTCTCAGGGACGAATTCACCCCTCCACTTT	CASSSLSGTNSPLHF
once	-	TRBJ2-3	TRBV5-1	TGCGCCAGCAGCTTCCCCGATCAGGCGACCGGGACTTGGAGCACAGATACGCAGTATTTT	CASSFPDQATGTWSTDTQYF
few	TRBD1	TRBJ2-7	TRBV27	TGTGCCAGCAGTCGAGGACAGGGGGCCTACGAGCAGTACTTC	CASSRGQGAYEQYF
-	-	TRBJ1-1	TRBV20-1	TGCAGTGCGGAGGGAGGGAGCACTGAAGCTTTCTTT	CSAEGGSTEAFF
-	-	TRBJ1-1	TRBV5-1	TGCGCCAGCAGCTACCTTGACACGCTGAACACTGAAGCTTTCTTT	CASSYLDTLNTEAFF
few	TRBD1	TRBJ1-4	TRBV5-6	TGTGCCAGCAGCGTGGGGGACAGCGCCTTAAGCAAACTGTTTTTT	CASSVGDSALSKLFF
few	-	TRBJ2-2	TRBV24-1	TGTGCCACCAGTGCCCTGGGGAAAGGGGAGCTGTTTTTT	CATSALGKGELFF
few	-	TRBJ1-3	TRBV15	TGTGCCACCAGAGGATCCCAGACAGACTCTGGAAACACCATATATTTT	CATRGSQTDSGNTIYF
few	TRBD2	TRBJ2-5	TRBV7-2	TGTGCCAGCAGCTCTAGCGGGGCGGGGGAGACCCAGTACTTC	CASSSSGAGETQYF
-	-	TRBJ2-7	TRBV2	TGTGCCAGCAGTGAAGCAGGAGACAGTGCCTTTTACGAGCAGTACTTC	CASSEAGDSAFYEQYF
-	-	TRBJ1-5	TRBV12-3/TRBV12-4	TGTGCCAGCAGTTTGGGACACCGCAATCAGCCCCAGCATTTT	CASSLGHRNQPQHF
few	-	TRBJ1-4	TRBV5-1	TGCGCCAGCAGCTCTACCGGGCCACCGAGTGAAAAACTGTTTTTT	CASSSTGPPSEKLFF
-	-	TRBJ1-1	TRBV20-1	TGCAGTGCTCCTCCCTTTTGGACGGAGAACACTGAAGCTTTCTTT	CSAPPFWTENTEAFF
few	-	TRBJ2-2	TRBV5-1	TGCGCCAGCAGCAACAGGGCCACCGGGGAGCTGTTTTTT	CASSNRATGELFF
-	-	TRBJ2-3	TRBV20-1	TGCAGTGCCAACCTCCGGGACCCGTTGCGTTTGCAGTATTTT	CSANLRDPLRLQYF
few	-	TRBJ1-1	TRBV6-1	TGTGCCAGCAGCAGGAGCAGCGTTTTGAACACTGAAGCTTTCTTT	CASSRSSVLNTEAFF
few	-	TRBJ2-7	TRBV29-1	TGCAGCGTTGAAGATCGAACAGGGCCCTCCTACGAGCAGTACTTC	CSVEDRTGPSYEQYF
few	-	TRBJ2-4	TRBV6-2/TRBV6-3	TGTGCCAGCAGGGCCGGGGACCTAAACATTCAGTACTTC	CASRAGDLNIQYF
-	-	TRBJ2-5	TRBV29-1	TGCAGCGTTGAAGTAGTCGGAGAGACCCAGTACTTC	CSVEVVGETQYF